The rows below give T cell receptor beta chains drawn from one sample of a study of blood T cell repertoires in COVID-19. Sequencing was performed with immunoSEQ multiplex PCR; in TCRdb, only in-frame clones are kept and a portion is missing. The data contain fewer than 300,000 clones, approximately 83% of them singletons. The sequenced material came from PBMCs or T cells enriched from blood (not recorded which). These receptors all stem from a woman in her 30s who had recovered from COVID-19. Both conserved end residues are part of each CDR3. The D gene is left open where the match is weak. Clone size is shown for a subset of rows, as once, few, many or a class of expanded clone.

NA	NA	TRBJ2-7	TRBV4-1	TGCGCCAGCAGCCAAGATTATGCAGGGTTCGGAGAGCAGTACTTC	CASSQDYAGFGEQYF
NA	NA	TRBJ1-2	TRBV7-9	TGTGCCAGCAGCTTGCCCATCCAGGGTCGGGCAAGGAATGGCTACACCTTC	CASSLPIQGRARNGYTF
NA	NA	TRBJ1-2	TRBV7-9	TGTGCCAGCAGCCCGCAGGGGACCGACTATGGCTACACCTTC	CASSPQGTDYGYTF
NA	NA	TRBJ2-4	TRBV16	TGTGCCAGCAGCCGGAGGGTACCCAAAAACATTCAGTACTTC	CASSRRVPKNIQYF
TRBD2	NA	TRBJ2-1	TRBV29-1	TGCAGCGTTGGTGGACTAGCCGATGAGCAGTTCTTC	CSVGGLADEQFF
TRBD2	NA	TRBJ2-3	TRBV24-1	TGTGCCACCAGTTTTTCGGGGACTAGCCTCACAGATACGCAGTATTTT	CATSFSGTSLTDTQYF
TRBD1	NA	TRBJ2-7	TRBV27	TGTGCCAGCAGTCCGCGGGACAGGTTTTACTCCTACGAGCAGTACTTC	CASSPRDRFYSYEQYF
NA	NA	TRBJ1-5	TRBV6-5	TGTGCCAGCAGTTACGCGAGGAATCATCAGCCCCAGCATTTT	CASSYARNHQPQHF
NA	once	TRBJ2-7	TRBV27	TGTGCCAGCAGTCCTTCGTCGGGTTACGAGCAGTACTTC	CASSPSSGYEQYF
NA	NA	TRBJ1-1	TRBV5-8	TGTGCCAGCAGCTTGGCCGGGTGGACTGAAGCTTTCTTT	CASSLAGWTEAFF
NA	NA	TRBJ2-2	TRBV5-1	TGCGCCAGCAGCTTGAAGATGAGCGCCACCGGGGAGCTGTTTTTT	CASSLKMSATGELFF
NA	once	TRBJ1-6	TRBV7-9	TGTGCCAGCAGCTCCCGACAGAATTCACCCCTCCACTTT	CASSSRQNSPLHF
NA	few	TRBJ1-1	TRBV3-1/TRBV3-2	TGTGCCAGTCAGGGAAGCACTGAAGCTTTCTTT	CASQGSTEAFF
TRBD1	NA	TRBJ1-6	TRBV5-1	TGCGCCAGCAGCCCCGGACAGGGCTCTTATAATTCACCCCTCCACTTT	CASSPGQGSYNSPLHF
NA	NA	TRBJ2-5	TRBV4-1	TGCGCCAGCAGCCGACATCCCACGGGGGAAGAGACCCAGTACTTC	CASSRHPTGEETQYF
TRBD1	NA	TRBJ1-4	TRBV30	TGTGCCTGGAGTGAGGACAGGAAACTGTTTTTT	CAWSEDRKLFF
NA	NA	TRBJ2-7	TRBV6-2/TRBV6-3	TGTGCCAGCAGTTACTCGGGCAGGGCCTACGAGCAGTACTTC	CASSYSGRAYEQYF
TRBD1	NA	TRBJ2-7	TRBV6-9	TGTGCCAGCAGCCGCCAGGACAGGGGCGGTCTAAAGTACGAGCAGTACTTC	CASSRQDRGGLKYEQYF
TRBD1	NA	TRBJ1-4	TRBV28	TGTGCCAGCACCCGCTGGGACAGGGATGAAAAACTGTTTTTT	CASTRWDRDEKLFF
NA	NA	TRBJ1-5	TRBV28	TGTGCCAGCCGGGACTTAAATCAGCCCCAGCATTTT	CASRDLNQPQHF
NA	NA	TRBJ2-1	TRBV7-9	TGTGCCAGCAGCTTAGCTAGTAACACTTGGGGGGATGAGCAGTTCTTC	CASSLASNTWGDEQFF
TRBD2	once	TRBJ2-2	TRBV7-8	TGTGCCAGCAGCCGTGTCGGGACTACGAACACCGGGGAGCTGTTTTTT	CASSRVGTTNTGELFF
NA	few	TRBJ2-7	TRBV6-1	TGTGCCAGCAGTGAAGGACAGTACTACGAGCAGTACTTC	CASSEGQYYEQYF
NA	NA	TRBJ1-5	TRBV19	TGTGCCAGTAACAAGGGTAGGACAGGCAATCAGCCCCAGCATTTT	CASNKGRTGNQPQHF
TRBD1	few	TRBJ2-5	TRBV5-1	TGCGCCAGCGGGACAGGGATGGGGTACCAAGAGACCCAGTACTTC	CASGTGMGYQETQYF
NA	NA	TRBJ1-5	TRBV28	TGTGCCAGCGACACCATGGGCTATCAGCCCCAGCATTTT	CASDTMGYQPQHF
NA	NA	TRBJ2-7	TRBV4-1	TGCGCCAGCAGCCAAGATAAGGGGTACGAGCAGTACTTC	CASSQDKGYEQYF
TRBD1	NA	TRBJ2-7	TRBV3-1/TRBV3-2	TGTGCCAGCAGCCTGGACAGGGACGAGCAGTACTTC	CASSLDRDEQYF
NA	NA	TRBJ2-1	TRBV25-1	TGTGCCAGCAGTTCAGAGATTCTGGGAGGAGACAATGAGCAGTTCTTC	CASSSEILGGDNEQFF
NA	NA	TRBJ1-2	TRBV6-5	TGTGCCAGCAGTTGGCAGATGGAGGGCTACACCTTC	CASSWQMEGYTF
TRBD2	NA	TRBJ2-7	TRBV4-1	TGCGCCAGCAGCCAAGACGCGGGACTAGCGGGCCCGGGGAACGAGCAGTACTTC	CASSQDAGLAGPGNEQYF
TRBD2	NA	TRBJ2-7	TRBV9	TGTGCCAGCAGCGCCAGGACCTTCGGGGGGGAGCAGTACTTC	CASSARTFGGEQYF
NA	NA	TRBJ1-2	TRBV6-1	TGTGCCAGCAGTGGTGGACACAACTATGGCTACACCTTC	CASSGGHNYGYTF
TRBD2	NA	TRBJ2-1	TRBV9	TGTGCCAGCAGCGTAGTCCCAGCGGGGGGTTACAATGAGCAGTTCTTC	CASSVVPAGGYNEQFF
NA	once	TRBJ2-2	TRBV2	TGTGCCAGCAGCGAGGGCGACGTTACGGGAACCACCGGGGAGCTGTTTTTT	CASSEGDVTGTTGELFF
NA	once	TRBJ1-5	TRBV12-3/TRBV12-4	TGTGCCAGCAGTTTGCGGGAGGGTCAGCCCCAGCATTTT	CASSLREGQPQHF
NA	NA	TRBJ1-3	TRBV6-9	TGTGCCAGCGGGGAGTGGGGGCCTCGAAACACCATATATTTT	CASGEWGPRNTIYF